The 15 T cell receptor beta chains presented below share a single source sample, sequenced in a study of T cell repertoires in cytomegalovirus infection. Their specific antigens are unknown. TCRdb independently ran MiXCR on the reads; one entry per CDR3 protein. The profile shows some 920,000 distinct CDR3 sequences, approximately 32% of them singletons. Source: cultured CD8+ T cells from PBMCs, taken from culture after CMV antigen stimulation. All receptors derive from a human donor in good health (CMV status not recorded). Some clones in this sample may be carry-over from other donors' samples.

V gene TRBV19 combines with J gene TRBJ1-1; D is unclear. The germline gives CDR1 LNHDA, CDR2 SQIVND (reference sequence). V was pared by 2 bases and J by 1 base, with 14 bases between. CDR3 length: 16 residues. CDR3 sequence reads: CASSIIPYPRNTEAFF. In DNA form, the CDR3 reads TGTGCCAGTAGTATAATTCCATACCCTCGGAACACTGAAGCTTTCTTT.

The gene calls are TRBV20-1 and TRBJ1-5; D not certain. The CDR3 runs 13 residues. Germline V gene lookup returns CDR1 DFQATT and CDR2 SNEGSKA (reference sequence). Between the trimmed V and J ends, which lost 5 bases and 0 bases, there was a span of 8 bases. The CDR3 loop reads CSAGRDSNQPQHF. The DNA of the CDR3 is TGCAGTGCTGGACGGGATAGCAATCAGCCCCAGCATTTT.

At least ten counts were recorded for this clonotype. V gene TRBV20-1 combines with J gene TRBJ1-5; D is ambiguous. Germline CDR1 is DFQATT and CDR2 is SNEGSKA (reference sequence). V lost 6 bases, J lost 3 bases, and 15 bases lay in between. This CDR3 is 14 amino acids long. CDR3: CSAINPVTNQPQHF. The CDR3 DNA sequence: TGCAGTGCAATAAACCCAGTCACCAATCAGCCCCAGCATTTT.

This clonotype turned up a few times. V usage is TRBV5-5 and J usage is TRBJ2-1; D perhaps matches TRBD2 (7 bases). The V gene's germline CDR1 is SGHKS and CDR2 YYEKEE (reference sequence). V was pared by 0 bases and J by 2 bases, with 15 bases between. CDR3 size: 17 residues. The CDR3 is CASSLEGGGPTYNEQFF. The CDR3, as DNA: TGTGCCAGCAGCTTGGAAGGCGGGGGCCCTACCTACAATGAGCAGTTCTTC. The variable domain in full, completed from reference TRBV5-5 and TRBJ2-1, reads DAGVTQSPTHLIKTRGQQVTLRCSPISGHKSVSWYQQVLGQGPQFIFQYYEKEERGRGNFPDRFSARQFPNYSSELNVNALLLGDSALYLCASSLEGGGPTYNEQFFGPGTRLTVL.

The chain couples TRBV19 to TRBJ2-7, with unresolved D. Germline CDR1 reads LNHDA; CDR2 reads SQIVND (reference sequence). This CDR3 has 13 amino acids. V lost 5 bases and J lost 3, with 11 bases in between. CDR3 coding DNA: TGTGCCAGTAGTGCCGGAATAAACTACGAGCAGTACGTC. Translated, it gives CASSAGINYEQYV.

This clonotype was observed a handful of times. This chain connects TRBV12-3 or TRBV12-4 to TRBJ2-1; 10 nucleotides match TRBD1. Trimming at V came to 4 bases and at J to 5 bases, leaving 5 bases not matched to a gene. The CDR3 loop spans 15 amino acids. CDR3 coding DNA: TGTGCCAGCAGTTCGGGACAGGGGCGAAACAATGAGCAGTTCTTC. Translated: CASSSGQGRNNEQFF.

J is TRBJ1-1 and V is TRBV19; TRBD1 might be the D (6 bases). The ends were cut back, 7 bases at V and 1 base at J, with 10 bases in the middle. The CDR3 is 13 residues long. The germline V gene has CDR1 LNHDA and CDR2 SQIVND (reference sequence). In DNA, the CDR3 is TGTGCCAGTATTGACAGGAGGAACACTGAAGCTTTCTTT. Protein product: CASIDRRNTEAFF.

This clonotype has a count of ten or more. The chain couples TRBV20-1 to TRBJ2-3; D is unclear. The germline V and J ends were trimmed by 0 bases and 0 bases, with 13 bases remaining between them. Germline CDR1 and CDR2: DFQATT and SNEGSKA (reference sequence). The CDR3 sequence is 16 residues long. The DNA of the CDR3 is TGCAGTGCTAGAGATCGGGCTAGAGCTAGCACAGATACGCAGTATTTT. Translating it yields CSARDRARASTDTQYF.

This clonotype has just a few counts. The chain links TRBV6-6 to TRBJ1-3; no reliable D call. Trimming took off 5 bases at V and 0 bases at J, with 17 bases between the two ends. CDR1 is MNHNY and CDR2 is SVGAGI in the germline V gene (reference sequence). CDR3 length: 17 residues. CDR3 amino acids: CASSPRGVASSGNTIYF. The CDR3 DNA sequence: TGTGCCAGCAGTCCCCGAGGAGTTGCAAGCTCTGGAAACACCATATATTTT.

This sequence joins TRBV28 and TRBJ1-2, with D perhaps matching TRBD1 (6 bases). CDR3 length equals 16 residues. V was cut by 3 bases and J by 4 bases, with 18 bases left in between. Germline CDR1 reads MDHEN; CDR2 reads SYDVKM. The CDR3 region is CASSFPPAQGGYGYTF. In DNA, the CDR3 is TGTGCCAGCAGTTTCCCCCCCGCACAGGGAGGCTATGGCTACACCTTC.

In nucleotides, the CDR3 is TGTGCCAGCAGTTACGGGATCGGATCGACAGGGCGTGTCAATGAGCAGTTCTTC. This encodes CASSYGIGSTGRVNEQFF. This sequence joins TRBV6-5 and TRBJ2-1; 7 nucleotides line up with TRBD1. Germline V gives CDR1 MNHEY, CDR2 SVGAGI. This CDR3 has 18 amino acids. J gave up 6 bases and V 2 bases, and 16 bases lay outside the gene matches.

This clonotype was detected a few times. The J gene is TRBJ1-1, the V gene TRBV6-1, with no clear D. V was trimmed by 0 bases and J by 4 bases, leaving 15 bases between them. Germline V gene data show CDR1 as MNHNS and CDR2 as SASEGT. There are 16 residues in the CDR3. The CDR3 spells CASSEALTSQSTEAFF. The CDR3 DNA reads TGTGCCAGCAGTGAAGCGCTGACCTCCCAATCCACTGAAGCTTTCTTT.

The chain joins TRBV10-3 to TRBJ1-5; D gene uncertain. The V gene lost 0 bases and the J gene lost 3 bases, with 9 bases spanning the gap. CDR1 and CDR2 from the germline V gene are ENHRY and SYGVKD. The CDR3 extends over 15 amino acids. The CDR3: CAISESSGTNQPQHF. The CDR3 DNA sequence: TGTGCCATCAGTGAGTCAAGTGGAACCAATCAGCCCCAGCATTTT.

This clonotype appeared many times. This chain links TRBV12-3 or TRBV12-4 with TRBJ2-3; 9 bases align to TRBD1. V lost 4 bases and J lost 4; bases outside the gene matches: 3. The CDR3 contains 14 residues. CDR3 sequence (DNA): TGTGCCAGCAGTTCTACAGGGGGCCCAGATACGCAGTATTTT. The encoded protein is CASSSTGGPDTQYF.

This chain connects TRBV4-1 to TRBJ1-4; D uncertain. V was shortened by 0 bases and J by 6 bases, with 11 bases between the two germline ends. This CDR3 comprises 15 residues. The germline CDR1 and CDR2 sequences are MGHRA and YSYEKL. CDR3 sequence reads: CASSQDPGNYEKLFF. The DNA for the CDR3 is TGCGCCAGCAGCCAAGATCCCGGGAATTATGAAAAACTGTTTTTT.